The clone carrying this T cell receptor beta chain was counted only a few times. Antigen specificity is unknown. The data were obtained in a study of CD8 T cells in ankylosing spondylitis. Findings and limits, study-wide: Within ankylosing spondylitis blood, a TCR beta motif made up of seven to nine highly homologous variants appeared to be characteristic.

From the 5' RACE reads, TCRdb called clonotypes with MiXCR, one entry per CDR3 protein. The sample contains approximately 440,000 distinct CDR3 sequences, 15% to 20% of which appear only once. Sequences were obtained from blood, either unsorted or a sorted T cell fraction (not recorded which). This receptor was taken from a male donor with ankylosing spondylitis.

The DNA for the CDR3 is TGTGCCAGCAGTTTATCTTTCCGGACAGGGATTGGGGTGGGGGAGCAGTTCTTC. Translation: CASSLSFRTGIGVGEQFF. The chain combines TRBV28 with TRBJ2-1, with 8 bases fitting TRBD1. Trimming removed 1 base from V and 10 bases from J; junction bases left unmatched: 18. Germline V gene data show CDR1 as MDHEN and CDR2 as SYDVKM. The CDR3 spans 18 residues. The full variable domain, completed using reference TRBV28 and TRBJ2-1, is DVKVTQSSRYLVKRTGEKVFLECVQDMDHENMFWYRQDPGLGLRLIYFSYDVKMKEKGDIPEGYSVSREKKERFSLILESASTNQTSMYLCASSLSFRTGIGVGEQFFGPGTRLTVL.